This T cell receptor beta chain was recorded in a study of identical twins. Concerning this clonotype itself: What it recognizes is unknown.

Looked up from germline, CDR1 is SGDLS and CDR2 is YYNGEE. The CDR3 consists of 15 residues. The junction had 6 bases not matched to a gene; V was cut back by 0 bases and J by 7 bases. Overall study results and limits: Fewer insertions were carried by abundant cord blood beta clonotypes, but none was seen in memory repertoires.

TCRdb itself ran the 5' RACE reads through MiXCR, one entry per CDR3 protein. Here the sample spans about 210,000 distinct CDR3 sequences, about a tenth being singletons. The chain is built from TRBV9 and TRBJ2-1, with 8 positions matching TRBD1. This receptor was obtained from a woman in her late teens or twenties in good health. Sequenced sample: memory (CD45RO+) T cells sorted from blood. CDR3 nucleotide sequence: TGTGCCAGCAGCGTAGAGGGACAGGCTTTGAATGAGCAGTTCTTC. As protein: CASSVEGQALNEQFF.